A single sample is the source of the 21 T cell receptor beta chains below, sequenced in a study of T cell repertoires in ileal Crohn's disease. TCRdb's copy holds only in-frame clones and misses some; the assay was immunoSEQ multiplex PCR. The table shows about 12,000 clones, with about 80% occurring only once. The sequencing input was ileal tissue. These TCRs come from an adult with Crohn's disease.

This clone has only a few counts. The J gene is TRBJ2-1, the V gene TRBV6-6; D remains unclear. The CDR3 length is 12 residues. The V gene's germline CDR1 is MNHNY and CDR2 SVGAGI (reference sequence). V was trimmed by 0 bases and J by 7 bases, leaving 4 bases between them. CDR3 in DNA: TGTGCCAGCAGTTACTCTCGGAATGAGCAGTTCTTC. It translates to CASSYSRNEQFF.

V and J are TRBV11-2 and TRBJ2-1; 7 positions match TRBD2. Germline CDR1 and CDR2: SGHAT and FQNNGV. This CDR3 spans 16 amino acids. J gave up 2 bases and V 7 bases, and 11 bases lay outside the gene matches. In nucleotides, the CDR3 is TGTGCCAGCAAAAGGAGCAGCCGGGGGGCCTACAATGAGCAGTTCTTC. The encoded protein is CASKRSSRGAYNEQFF.

The chain uses TRBV5-4 and TRBJ1-2; TRBD1 might be the D (6 bases). V lost 1 base and J lost 8, with 15 bases in between. This CDR3 is 14 amino acids long. CDR1 is SGHNT, CDR2 YYREEE, per germline (reference sequence). This CDR3 is CASSLFHRVEGYTF. CDR3 sequence (DNA): TGTGCCAGCAGCTTGTTTCACAGGGTTGAGGGCTACACCTTC. Supplemented by reference TRBV5-4 and TRBJ1-2, the full variable domain reads ETGVTQSPTHLIKTRGQQVTLRCSSQSGHNTVSWYQQALGQGPQFIFQYYREEENGRGNFPPRFSGLQFPNYSSELNVNALELDDSALYLCASSLFHRVEGYTFGSGTRLTVV.

The J gene is TRBJ2-4, the V gene TRBV11-2; 8 nucleotides line up with TRBD1. The germline V gene encodes CDR1 SGHAT and CDR2 FQNNGV. The CDR3 spans 16 residues. V lost 0 bases to trimming and J lost 7 bases; unmatched junction nucleotides: 8. CDR3 sequence: CASSLDFSRGRNIQYF. As DNA, the CDR3 is TGTGCCAGCAGCTTAGATTTTTCCAGGGGGCGCAACATTCAGTACTTC.

CDR3 nucleotides: TGTGCCAGCTCACCCCGGACTAGACAAGAGACCCAGTACTTC. As protein: CASSPRTRQETQYF. The gene calls are TRBV18 and TRBJ2-5, with 7 bases identical to TRBD2. The CDR3 is made up of 14 amino acids. Germline values: CDR1 KGHSH, CDR2 LQKENI. V was pared by 3 bases and J by 2 bases, with 3 bases of the junction left unmatched.

This clone occurred a few times. The chain has TRBV6-6 and TRBJ2-7, with D unclear. Per the germline V gene, CDR1 is MNHNY and CDR2 is SVGAGI (reference sequence). This CDR3 region has 11 residues. Trimming pared 5 bases from V and 2 bases from J, leaving 4 bases between. This CDR3 reads CASSETYEQYF. The CDR3 DNA follows: TGTGCCAGCAGTGAGACCTACGAGCAGTACTTC.

V gene TRBV7-8 combines with J gene TRBJ2-3, with 8 bases aligning to TRBD2. Germline V gives CDR1 SGHVS, CDR2 FQNEAQ. The CDR3 contains 16 residues. V dropped 0 bases and J dropped 0; count of bases not matched to a gene: 2. The chain's CDR3 is CASSLATSGSTDTQYF. Here the CDR3 DNA reads TGTGCCAGCAGCTTAGCTACTAGCGGTAGCACAGATACGCAGTATTTT. Full variable domain (rest looked up from reference TRBV7-8 and TRBJ2-3): GAGVSQSPRYKVAKRGQDVALRCDPISGHVSLFWYQQALGQGPEFLTYFQNEAQLDKSGLPSDRFFAERPEGSVSTLKIQRTQQEDSAVYLCASSLATSGSTDTQYFGPGTRLTVL.

This clone was seen only once. The chain joins TRBV5-1 to TRBJ2-7, with 13 bases matching TRBD2. Germline V gene data show CDR1 as SGHRS and CDR2 as YFSETQ. This CDR3 contains 18 residues. The trim removed 4 bases at V and 4 bases at J, leaving 14 bases unmatched. CDR3 residues: CASSPRALAGGLSYEQYF. The CDR3 bases are TGCGCCAGCAGCCCCCGCGCACTAGCGGGGGGGCTGTCATACGAGCAGTACTTC. Supplemented by reference TRBV5-1 and TRBJ2-7, the full variable domain reads KAGVTQTPRYLIKTRGQQVTLSCSPISGHRSVSWYQQTPGQGLQFLFEYFSETQRNKGNFPGRFSGRQFSNSRSEMNVSTLELGDSALYLCASSPRALAGGLSYEQYFGPGTRLTVT.

This sequence joins TRBV27 and TRBJ1-5; TRBD1 matches 10 bases. The CDR3 sequence is 18 residues long. Losses at the gene ends were 5 bases for V and 0 bases for J; bases not matched to a gene: 10. Germline CDR1 reads MNHEY; CDR2 reads SMNVEV (reference sequence). In DNA form, the CDR3 reads TGTGCCAGCAGTCCCCGGACAGGGGGTATTGGTAGCAATCAGCCCCAGCATTTT. Translation gives CASSPRTGGIGSNQPQHF.

CDR3 sequence: CASSLVDSGSGGADTQYF. The CDR3 nucleotides read TGTGCCAGCAGCTTGGTGGACTCGGGGAGCGGGGGGGCAGATACGCAGTATTTT. The V gene is TRBV5-4, the J gene TRBJ2-3; 10 bases map to TRBD2. Germline V gene lookup returns CDR1 SGHNT and CDR2 YYREEE (reference sequence). The J segment lost 4 bases and the V segment lost 0 bases, leaving 11 bases of the junction unmatched. CDR3 size: 18 residues.

A single count supports this clone. The V gene is TRBV19, the J gene TRBJ2-1; TRBD2 aligns across 8 bases. The CDR3 spans 17 residues. J gave up 1 base and V 5 bases, and 10 bases lay outside the gene matches. Germline-derived CDR1 and CDR2 are LNHDA and SQIVND (reference sequence). The CDR3 region has the DNA TGTGCCAGTAGTTTACGACCCCGCGGGGGGTCCTACAATGAGCAGTTCTTC. It encodes CASSLRPRGGSYNEQFF.

The genes are TRBV2 and TRBJ2-7; D is ambiguous. From germline, CDR1 is SNHLY and CDR2 FYNNEI. The V end lost 6 bases, the J end lost 0 bases, and 12 bases lay between the germline ends. The CDR3 loop spans 14 amino acids. The CDR3: CASRWALSSYEQYF. The CDR3 nucleotides are TGTGCCAGCAGATGGGCCCTTAGCTCCTACGAGCAGTACTTC.

This chain connects TRBV5-1 to TRBJ2-7; 9 bases agree with TRBD2. Germline assignment: CDR1 SGHRS and CDR2 YFSETQ. The CDR3 extends over 14 amino acids. V was pared by 0 bases and J by 11 bases, with 9 bases of the junction left unmatched. This CDR3 is CASSLDPSGKAKYF. The CDR3 region has the DNA TGCGCCAGCAGCTTGGATCCTAGCGGGAAAGCGAAGTACTTC. The whole variable domain, filled in from reference TRBV5-1 and TRBJ2-7, reads KAGVTQTPRYLIKTRGQQVTLSCSPISGHRSVSWYQQTPGQGLQFLFEYFSETQRNKGNFPGRFSGRQFSNSRSEMNVSTLELGDSALYLCASSLDPSGKAKYFGPGTRLTVT.

V usage is TRBV6-5 and J usage is TRBJ1-1; D call uncertain. Between the trimmed V and J ends, which lost 2 bases and 6 bases, there was a span of 13 bases. The CDR3 has 14 amino acids. Germline CDR1 reads MNHEY; CDR2 reads SVGAGI. CDR3 DNA: TGTGCCAGCAGTTACGGAATCGGGAGGTCTGAAGCTTTCTTT. Protein product: CASSYGIGRSEAFF.

V gene TRBV2 combines with J gene TRBJ1-1; 12 bases are a match to TRBD1. The ends lost 6 bases at V and 4 bases at J; junction bases unmatched: 6. Germline assignment: CDR1 SNHLY and CDR2 FYNNEI. The length of the CDR3 is 15 residues. The CDR3 is CASRAGQGAGTEAFF. The CDR3 nucleotides are TGTGCCAGCAGGGCGGGACAGGGGGCCGGCACTGAAGCTTTCTTT.

The rearrangement joins TRBV27 to TRBJ2-5; D uncertain. This CDR3 is 13 amino acids long. Germline assignment: CDR1 MNHEY and CDR2 SMNVEV (reference sequence). Trimming shortened V by 4 bases and J by 1 base, and 7 bases separated the two germline ends. The CDR3 spells CASSSPLQETQYF. CDR3 sequence (DNA): TGTGCCAGCAGTTCCCCCCTCCAAGAGACCCAGTACTTC.

The CDR3 region has the DNA TGTGCCAGCAGTGAAAACAGGGACACCGGGGAGCTGTTTTTT. It yields the protein CASSENRDTGELFF. The chain employs TRBV25-1 and TRBJ2-2, with D possibly being TRBD1 (6 bases). CDR3 length: 14 amino acids. V shed 2 bases and J shed 3 bases, with 7 bases lying between them. Germline CDR1 is MGHDK and CDR2 is SYGVNS.

The chain recombines TRBV6-5 with TRBJ2-2; D possibly corresponds to TRBD1 (6 bases). V was trimmed by 6 bases and J by 2 bases, leaving 13 bases between them. CDR3 length equals 15 residues. Germline CDR1 is MNHEY and CDR2 is SVGAGI. In DNA, the CDR3 is TGTGCCAGCAGCCAAGACAGGTTCAACACCGGGGAGCTGTTTTTT. Its protein product is CASSQDRFNTGELFF.

The V and J genes are TRBV5-1 and TRBJ2-7; weak D call: TRBD2 (6 bases). The germline V gene encodes CDR1 SGHRS and CDR2 YFSETQ. The CDR3 spans 13 residues. V was clipped by 4 bases and J by 5 bases, with 13 bases between them. The CDR3 nucleotides are TGCGCCAGCAGCCTTTGGGGGGTTAACGAGCAGTACTTC. Translation gives CASSLWGVNEQYF.

The chain employs TRBV11-2 and TRBJ2-7; 15 positions agree with TRBD2. Looked up from germline, CDR1 is SGHAT and CDR2 is FQNNGV. Trimming took 5 bases from V and 6 from J; bases not matched to a gene: 5. This CDR3 spans 15 amino acids. The CDR3 spells CASSRGLAGGLEQYF. Here the CDR3 DNA reads TGTGCCAGCAGCAGGGGACTAGCGGGAGGTCTCGAGCAGTACTTC.

The chain is built from TRBV10-3 and TRBJ2-7; TRBD2 matches at 7 bases. V shed 3 bases, J shed 5 bases, and the junction held 10 bases outside the gene matches. The length of the CDR3 is 15 residues. Germline CDR1 and CDR2: ENHRY and SYGVKD. The CDR3 loop reads CAISDPGGSGHEQYF. As DNA, the CDR3 is TGTGCCATCAGTGATCCGGGCGGGAGTGGCCACGAGCAGTACTTC.